This T cell receptor (beta chain) was identified during a study of blood T cell repertoires in COVID-19. Study background: The United States, Italy and Spain provided the acute and convalescent COVID-19 samples. T cells, B-cell-depleted T cells, or PBMCs supplied cDNA or gDNA.

As handled by the study authors: Amplification of reference gene primers was used by the study to estimate nucleated cell counts. Libraries were prepared by immunoSEQ multiplex PCR; TCRdb keeps only in-frame clonotypes and omits some of them. V, J and clone size derive from that table, while D and trimming were established from the DNA sequence. The table lists about 190,000 clones, around nine tenths of them singletons, with 0.7% to 0.9% in the top ten. The sequencing sample was made of peripheral blood. This clonotype was sampled from a woman under 30 who had recovered from COVID-19.

CDR3 in amino acids: CASSQGGYLARGGELFF. The CDR3 bases are TGTGCCAGCAGCCAAGGTGGATACCTTGCCAGGGGCGGGGAGCTGTTTTTT. The rearrangement links TRBV4-2 to TRBJ2-2, with D possibly being TRBD1 (6 bases). The length of the CDR3 is 17 residues. Germline V gives CDR1 LGHNA, CDR2 YNFKEQ. The ends were cut back, 1 base at V and 7 bases at J, with 19 bases in the middle.